This T cell receptor beta chain was observed in a study of early T cells in non-severe SARS-CoV-2 infection. Across the whole study: The study sequenced bulk RNA from unsorted whole blood, with chains unpaired. Whole-study results and caveats: Private and CD4 specificities were missed by VDJdb matching, which favored anti-spike CD8 responses.

This clonotype was seen a few times. Its specificity is not known. Individually, cDNA molecules had unique molecular identifiers attached to them. TCRdb analysed the 5' RACE reads with MiXCR anew, one entry per CDR3 protein. This table has roughly 43,000 distinct CDR3 sequences, about a quarter appearing once. Trimming took 1 base from V and 2 from J, leaving 6 bases between them. CDR3 length: 13 amino acids. The chain joins TRBV12-3 or TRBV12-4 to TRBJ2-7; a weak D match, TRBD1 (5 bases). This receptor was obtained from an adult who was a healthcare worker with PCR-confirmed SARS-CoV-2 infection or an uninfected control (not recorded which). This specimen was whole blood, taken at baseline. The CDR3 coding sequence is TGTGCCAGCAGTTTAGTGGGGCCCTACGAGCAGTACTTC. Amino acid sequence: CASSLVGPYEQYF.